This TCR beta chain emerged from a study of cytotoxic CD8 clonotypes in ibrutinib-treated CLL listed by TCRdb under 2021. For the wider study: The cohort included approximately 15 treatment-naive and eleven to twelve relapsed/refractory patients; around 17 were IGHV unmutated. Patients were still on ibrutinib when every remission and progressive disease sample was collected. Partial responses were observed in roughly 25 patients and complete responses in 2; after a median follow-up of 68 months, remission was maintained in roughly 14 patients and progression was observed in approximately 12. Samples at response were collected after a median of around twelve months of treatment, with a range of about 6 to 40 months. Cryopreserved peripheral blood mononuclear cells were obtained before treatment, at response, and at either sustained remission or disease progression. Samples averaged about 260,000 productive templates and 90,000 to 95,000 productive rearrangements. Longitudinal samples were available for about 30% of the 86 trial participants.

The germline V gene (reference sequence) gives CDR1 as LNHDA and CDR2 as SQIVND. From the cysteine through the phenylalanine, the CDR3 covers 15 amino acids. Only the CDR3 DNA is retained, 45 bases long and in frame from the first base. V was cut back by 3 bases and J by 4 bases, leaving a gap of 13 bases between them. The goal of deep resolution MiSeq sequencing was a depth between 1 in 1 million and 1 in 200,000 T cells, and coverage averaged 10x per clonotype. The immunoSEQ hsTCRB Kit was used to generate the TCR beta libraries. The authors' analysis ran thus. Data were analyzed with ImmunoSEQ Data Assistant and ImmunoSEQ Analyzer, with V, D and J genes assigned per IMGT definitions. Clonality, which ranges from 0 to 1, was calculated by subtracting the normalized Shannon entropy of productive rearrangement frequencies from one. Only overrepresented clonotypes making up at least 0.05% of the repertoire of each patient were included in the public clonotype analysis. More than ten age-matched healthy donor repertoires from immuneACCESS were used as controls for clonality. TCRdb limited this immuneACCESS table to in-frame rearrangements with V and J called. A share of clones is missing; checked studies link under half to unresolved V genes, and the rest is unexplained. The DNA gave D and trimming, while V, J and clone size come from that table. Present in this sample are about 160,000 clones, roughly 86% of which were seen just once. The top ten clones comprise around 2.1% of the sample.

What the research found in general, with its limitations: Baseline clonality exceeded that of age-matched healthy donors and correlated strongly with circulating CD8+ T-cell counts. Clonality increased at ibrutinib response, stayed stable in sustained remission, and fell back toward baseline at progression. Sampling times were not matched between patients in sustained remission and patients whose disease was progressing, and lymph node repertoires were not examined. Public clonotypes were rare and either contracted or stayed stable during treatment, and the rise in clonality at ibrutinib response reflected the expansion of private clonotypes.

With respect to this clone: It has no known antigen specificity. Per-base qualities were not stored, and no clone one base away is much larger.

This specimen's time point label, interpreted: roughly 12 months on ibrutinib. About 2 micrograms of genomic DNA were extracted from cryopreserved PBMCs for TCR beta library preparation. Longitudinal blood samples from CLL patients receiving ibrutinib monotherapy were subjected to high-throughput TCR beta sequencing. The patients took part in an open-label, single-center phase 2 trial of ibrutinib monotherapy. The V and J segments used are TRBV19 and TRBJ1-5, with an unclear D gene assignment. This specimen consisted of PBMCs, obtained after 12 months of ibrutinib treatment. This clonotype originated in a human donor with chronic lymphocytic leukemia. CDR3 loop: CASSIGGLGNQPQHF. Read as DNA, the sequence is TGTGCCAGTAGTATCGGCGGGTTGGGGAATCAGCCCCAGCATTTT.